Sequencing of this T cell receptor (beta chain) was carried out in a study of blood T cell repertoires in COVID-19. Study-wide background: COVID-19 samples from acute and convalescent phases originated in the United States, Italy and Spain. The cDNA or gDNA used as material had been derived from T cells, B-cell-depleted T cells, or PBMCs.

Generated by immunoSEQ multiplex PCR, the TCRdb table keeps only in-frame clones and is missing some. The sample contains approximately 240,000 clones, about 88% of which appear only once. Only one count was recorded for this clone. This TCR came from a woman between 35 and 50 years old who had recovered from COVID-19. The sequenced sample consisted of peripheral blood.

As DNA, the CDR3 is TGTGCCAGCAGCCGTACCGGGACTAGCTCCTACGAGCAGTACTTC. Protein sequence: CASSRTGTSSYEQYF. This chain joins TRBV7-2 and TRBJ2-7, with TRBD2 identical over 8 bases. The CDR3 has 15 residues. The J segment lost 0 bases and the V segment lost 5 bases, leaving 6 bases of the junction unmatched. Germline V lookup: CDR1 SGHTA, CDR2 FQGNSA. The full variable domain, completed using reference TRBV7-2 and TRBJ2-7, is GAGVSQSPSNKVTEKGKDVELRCDPISGHTALYWYRQSLGQGLEFLIYFQGNSAPDKSGLPSDRFSAERTGGSVSTLTIQRTQQEDSAVYLCASSRTGTSSYEQYFGPGTRLTVT.